This T cell receptor (beta chain) emerged from a study of blood T cell repertoires in COVID-19. Across the whole study: The origin of the acute and convalescent COVID-19 samples was the United States, Italy and Spain. Sources were T cells, B-cell-depleted T cells, or PBMCs; the material itself was cDNA or gDNA.

As handled by the study authors: Reference gene primer amplification in the assay estimated nucleated cell counts. The repertoire was sequenced with immunoSEQ multiplex PCR; TCRdb's copy has only in-frame clones and lacks some. V and J calls and clone size follow that table, whereas D and trimming were derived from the DNA. This sample carries 24,000 or so clones, under 90% of them seen once, and the ten largest clones take approximately 17%. Trimming shortened V by 4 bases and J by 9 bases, and 10 bases separated the two germline ends. CDR3 length: 11 amino acids. The V gene's germline CDR1 is SGHNT and CDR2 YYREEE (reference sequence).

The sample consisted of peripheral blood. This chain connects TRBV5-4 to TRBJ1-1, with D perhaps TRBD1 (6 bases). The TCR originated in a woman aged 80 or older with acute or convalescent COVID-19. The CDR3 nucleotides are TGTGCCAGCAGCACCCGGGACAAAGCTTTCTTT. Amino acid sequence: CASSTRDKAFF.